One and the same sample provided the 9 T cell receptor beta chains below, sequenced in a study of OX40 agonist ivuxolimab in advanced cancers. The repertoire was sequenced with immunoSEQ multiplex PCR; TCRdb's copy has only in-frame clones and lacks some. The data show some 98,000 clones, about 80% seen once. The source was CD4+ or CD8+ T cells sorted from blood, collected in a trial of the OX40 agonist ivuxolimab. The receptors originated from an adult with an advanced solid tumor such as melanoma, head and neck, liver or kidney cancer.

There are a few counts of this clone. The rearrangement joins TRBV5-1 to TRBJ2-1; 7 bases align to TRBD2. CDR1 SGHRS and CDR2 YFSETQ come from the germline V gene. Unmatched junction bases numbered 7, after V lost 4 bases and J lost 9 bases. This CDR3 is 13 amino acids long. The CDR3 loop is CASSLKTSSEQFF. The CDR3 bases are TGCGCCAGCAGCCTCAAGACTAGCAGTGAGCAGTTCTTC.

The rearrangement joins TRBV11-1 to TRBJ1-2, with 8 bases matching TRBD1. V lost 5 bases and J lost 5; bases outside the gene matches: 4. This CDR3 contains 13 residues. CDR1 SGHAT and CDR2 FQDESV come from the germline V gene (reference sequence). The CDR3 sequence: CASSPDRGYGYTF. The CDR3 nucleotides are TGTGCCAGCAGCCCCGACAGGGGATATGGCTACACCTTC.

The gene calls are TRBV5-1 and TRBJ2-3; TRBD1 aligns across 7 bases. Trimming removed 5 bases from V and 9 bases from J; junction bases left unmatched: 12. The CDR3 runs 14 residues. The germline CDR1 and CDR2 sequences are SGHRS and YFSETQ. CDR3 amino acids: CASSSETGKGTQYF. In DNA form, the CDR3 reads TGCGCCAGCAGTTCCGAGACAGGGAAAGGAACGCAGTATTTT.

The gene calls are TRBV7-2 and TRBJ1-5; the D is unclear. Germline CDR1 SGHTA, CDR2 FQGNSA. The CDR3 runs 14 residues. V lost 3 bases and J lost 0, with 6 bases in between. CDR3 residues: CASSFRNSNQPQHF. The CDR3 DNA reads TGTGCCAGCAGCTTTCGGAATAGCAATCAGCCCCAGCATTTT. The variable domain in full, with the rest retrieved from reference TRBV7-2 and TRBJ1-5, is GAGVSQSPSNKVTEKGKDVELRCDPISGHTALYWYRQSLGQGLEFLIYFQGNSAPDKSGLPSDRFSAERTGGSVSTLTIQRTQQEDSAVYLCASSFRNSNQPQHFGDGTRLSIL.

This chain links TRBV19 with TRBJ1-1; D remains unclear. Trimming shortened V by 3 bases and J by 7 bases, and 12 bases separated the two germline ends. Germline CDR1 reads LNHDA; CDR2 reads SQIVND (reference sequence). The CDR3 runs to 13 residues. This chain's CDR3 is CASSMRYIVEAFF. CDR3 coding DNA: TGTGCCAGTAGTATGCGGTACATTGTTGAAGCTTTCTTT.

The J gene is TRBJ2-2, the V gene TRBV10-3, with 8 bases aligning to TRBD2. This CDR3 has 15 amino acids. Losses at the gene ends were 8 bases for V and 4 bases for J; bases not matched to a gene: 9. The germline CDR1 and CDR2 sequences are ENHRY and SYGVKD. The DNA for the CDR3 is TGTGCCATCCACCGCGGCACTAGCGGCACCGGGGAGCTGTTTTTT. Its protein product is CAIHRGTSGTGELFF.

This chain connects TRBV7-2 to TRBJ2-1; D may correspond to TRBD1 or TRBD2 (9 bases each). Germline loops: CDR1 SGHTA, CDR2 FQGNSA. This CDR3 is built from 16 residues. V lost 7 bases and J 8 bases, leaving 24 bases between the germline ends. The CDR3: CASKTGGIAGVHEQFF. The CDR3 DNA follows: TGTGCCAGCAAAACAGGGGGCATAGCGGGAGTCCATGAGCAGTTCTTC.

This rearrangement joins TRBV2 to TRBJ1-3; the match to TRBD1 covers 9 bases. The length of the CDR3 is 15 residues. Unmatched junction bases numbered 5, after V lost 7 bases and J lost 1 base. Per germline, CDR1 SNHLY and CDR2 FYNNEI. The CDR3 region has the DNA TGTGCCAGCAAGAACAGGGGGCGATCTGGAAACACCATATATTTT. Translation: CASKNRGRSGNTIYF.

CDR3 nucleotides: TGTGCCAGCAGGGGTGCAAAAGGCTACAATCAGCCCCAGCATTTT. The encoded protein is CASRGAKGYNQPQHF. This rearrangement joins TRBV2 to TRBJ1-5; no definite D call. Germline V gene data show CDR1 as SNHLY and CDR2 as FYNNEI. The CDR3 has 15 amino acids. V was pared by 6 bases and J by 3 bases, with 15 bases between.